This TCR beta chain was identified in a study of technical replicates of blood from several donors. Profiling relied on immunoSEQ multiplex PCR, and the TCRdb table lists in-frame clones only, not all of them. Here the sample spans about 14,000 clones, under 85% being singletons. The CDR3 loop spans 12 amino acids. Germline CDR1 reads MNHNS; CDR2 reads SASEGT. V gave up 6 bases and J gave up 8 bases, with 10 bases separating them. The specimen sequenced was PBMCs. V is TRBV6-1 and J is TRBJ1-4; D gene uncertain. The TCR comes from a human donor in good health. CDR3 coding DNA: TGTGCCAGCAGGGCCGGAGGCGAAAAACTGTTTTTT. Translated: CASRAGGEKLFF.